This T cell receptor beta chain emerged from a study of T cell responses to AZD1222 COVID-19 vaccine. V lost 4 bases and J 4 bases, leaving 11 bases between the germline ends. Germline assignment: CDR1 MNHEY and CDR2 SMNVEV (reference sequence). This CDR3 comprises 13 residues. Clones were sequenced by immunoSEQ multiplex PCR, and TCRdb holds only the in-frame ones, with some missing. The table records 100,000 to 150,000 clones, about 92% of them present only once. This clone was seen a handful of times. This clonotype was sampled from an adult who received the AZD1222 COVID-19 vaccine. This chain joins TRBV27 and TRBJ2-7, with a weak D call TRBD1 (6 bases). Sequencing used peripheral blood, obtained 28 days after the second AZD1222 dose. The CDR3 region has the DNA TGTGCCAGCAGTTACAGGGAGAGTTACGAGCAGTACTTC. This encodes CASSYRESYEQYF.